Given below is one T cell receptor (beta chain) in context. The record originates from a study of T cell responses to AZD1222 COVID-19 vaccine. CDR3 length: 16 residues. Trimming left V 2 bases short and J 1 base short, with 12 bases between. CDR1 MNHEY and CDR2 SVGEGT come from the germline V gene. TCRdb's copy holds only in-frame clones and misses some; the assay was immunoSEQ multiplex PCR. The sample has approximately 120,000 clones, roughly 91% seen once. Material: peripheral blood, obtained on day 0 of MenACWY control vaccination. V is TRBV6-2 or TRBV6-3 and J is TRBJ2-1, with a possible D match to TRBD2 (5 bases). This sequence originates from an adult in good health. This CDR3 is CASSYGGSRSYNEQFF. The CDR3 bases are TGTGCCAGCAGTTACGGAGGTTCCCGATCCTACAATGAGCAGTTCTTC.